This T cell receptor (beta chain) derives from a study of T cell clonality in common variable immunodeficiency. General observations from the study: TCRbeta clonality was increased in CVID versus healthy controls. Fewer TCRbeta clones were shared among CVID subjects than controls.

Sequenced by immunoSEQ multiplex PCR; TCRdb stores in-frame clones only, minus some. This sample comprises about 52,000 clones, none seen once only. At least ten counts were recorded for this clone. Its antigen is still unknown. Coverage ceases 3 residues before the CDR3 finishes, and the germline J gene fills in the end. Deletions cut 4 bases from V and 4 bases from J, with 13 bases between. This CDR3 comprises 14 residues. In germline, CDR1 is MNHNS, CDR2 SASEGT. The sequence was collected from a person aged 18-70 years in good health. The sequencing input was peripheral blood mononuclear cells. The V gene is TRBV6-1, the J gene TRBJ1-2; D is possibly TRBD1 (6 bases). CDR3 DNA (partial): TGTGCCAGCAGTGGGTACAGGGAAAGCTATGGC. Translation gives CASSGYRESYG. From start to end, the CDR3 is CASSGYRESYGYTF.